A selection of T cell receptor beta chains follows, all from one sample in a study of cytomegalovirus exposure and HLA in healthy donors. Sequencing was performed with immunoSEQ multiplex PCR; in TCRdb, only in-frame clones are kept and a portion is missing. The data contain 140,000 or so clones, roughly 85% of them seen just once; the ten biggest clones take up nearly 3.5%. Input material: PBMCs. The source of these receptors is a male donor in good health and CMV-seronegative. Each CDR3 is given with its conserved first and last residue. A D gene is named only where the DNA matches it firmly. The size entry is marked missing in some rows and otherwise reads once, few, many or a size class.

v_call	d_call	j_call	clone_size	cdr3_nt	cdr3_aa
TRBV5-1	NA	TRBJ2-3	NA	TGCGCCAGCAGCTTGGGTGACAATACGCAGTATTTT	CASSLGDNTQYF
TRBV18	TRBD1	TRBJ1-2	NA	TGTGCCAGCTCGCCACAGGGGGCTATGGACTATGGCTACACCTTC	CASSPQGAMDYGYTF
TRBV6-1	NA	TRBJ2-5	NA	TGTGCCAGCACCCAATACTGGACTAACGCGGAGACCCAGTACTTC	CASTQYWTNAETQYF
TRBV7-9	NA	TRBJ2-7	NA	TGTGCCAGCAGCTTAGCGACAGCCTCCTACGAGCAGTACTTC	CASSLATASYEQYF
TRBV5-6	TRBD1	TRBJ2-1	NA	TGTGCCAGCAGCTTAACAGGGGGCTACAATGAGCAGTTCTTC	CASSLTGGYNEQFF
TRBV7-2	NA	TRBJ1-1	NA	TGTGCCAGCAGCTTAGTAAACAGGGCCACTGAAGCTTTCTTT	CASSLVNRATEAFF
TRBV7-2	TRBD2	TRBJ2-7	once	TGTGCCAGCAGTCCAGCGGGGGGCGACCGGATCGAGCAGTACTTC	CASSPAGGDRIEQYF
TRBV18	NA	TRBJ2-7	few	TGTGCCAGCTCACCACCCCGTCAGGGAAGTATCTACGAGCAGTACTTC	CASSPPRQGSIYEQYF
TRBV7-9	TRBD2	TRBJ2-2	NA	TGTTCCAGCAGCCAGTTAGCGGGGGAGAACACCGGGGAGCTGTTTTTT	CSSSQLAGENTGELFF
TRBV7-3	NA	TRBJ2-2	NA	TGTGCCAGCAGCGCAAGCGGGTTCGCCGGGGAGCTGTTTTTT	CASSASGFAGELFF
TRBV27	TRBD1	TRBJ1-3	NA	TGTGCCAGCAGTCAAGGGGGCGCTGGAAACACCATATATTTT	CASSQGGAGNTIYF
TRBV9	TRBD1	TRBJ1-1	NA	TGTGCCAGCAGCGTGACAGGGCGAGGAACTGAAGCTTTCTTT	CASSVTGRGTEAFF
TRBV16	NA	TRBJ1-1	NA	TGTGCCAGCAGCCAATATCGCGGCACTGAAGCTTTCTTT	CASSQYRGTEAFF
TRBV11-3	NA	TRBJ2-2	few	TGTGCCAGCAGCTTAGGGCAGAACACCGGGGAGCTGTTTTTT	CASSLGQNTGELFF
TRBV5-1	TRBD2	TRBJ2-2	few	TGCGCCAGCAGCCAAGCGGGAGAGGACACCGGGGAGCTGTTTTTT	CASSQAGEDTGELFF
TRBV5-6	TRBD1	TRBJ2-1	NA	TGTGCCAGCAGCTTAGGGGACAGGGTCGATGAGCAGTTCTTC	CASSLGDRVDEQFF
TRBV28	NA	TRBJ1-6	NA	TGTGCCAGTAAAAACTCGGGGGGGGATAATTCACCCCTCCACTTT	CASKNSGGDNSPLHF
TRBV6-1	NA	TRBJ2-1	NA	TGTGCCAGCAAGCGGCAGGGGTCCGGTGAGCAGTTCTTC	CASKRQGSGEQFF
TRBV20-1	NA	TRBJ1-4	NA	TGCAGTGCTAGGGAGGGTGAAAAACTGTTTTTT	CSAREGEKLFF
TRBV10-3	NA	TRBJ2-1	NA	TGTGCCATCGCCAGGGACTTGCCTTACAATGAGCAGTTCTTC	CAIARDLPYNEQFF
TRBV11-2	NA	TRBJ1-1	once	TGTGCCAGCAGCTCGAATCCCGGGAGGAACACTGAAGCTTTCTTT	CASSSNPGRNTEAFF
TRBV23-1	NA	TRBJ1-4	few	TGCGCCAGCAGTCAACGGCAGCGGGGTGGAGAACTGTTTTTT	CASSQRQRGGELFF
TRBV5-1	NA	TRBJ2-5	NA	TGCGCCAGCAGCTTGGCCCCCGAGCGGGAGACCCAGTACTTC	CASSLAPERETQYF
TRBV9	NA	TRBJ2-7	NA	TGTGCCAGCAGCGTAGCCCTCTCCCCCTACGAGCAGTACTTC	CASSVALSPYEQYF